The source of this T cell receptor (beta chain) is a study of blood T cell repertoires in COVID-19 (dated by TCRdb to the early 2020s). Regarding the research as a whole: Samples covering the acute and convalescent phases of COVID-19 were provided by collaborators in the United States, Italy and Spain. The dataset comprised deeply sampled blood TCRbeta repertoires from subjects exposed to, actively infected with, or recovered from COVID-19. Samples were obtained from the ongoing ImmuneRACE study (first 160 participants) and from roughly 1,300 subjects provided by 6 global collaborators. Where HLA class I and class II types were available, the types were taken from metadata supplied by the sample provider, not from assay-based typing. The repertoires were made available in a free public database intended to serve as a resource for research on the immune response to SARS-CoV-2. Nearly every sample came with metadata listing a de-identified subject ID, COVID-19 status, age in years and sex. The material from the prospective study consisted of cDNA or gDNA derived from T cells, B-cell-depleted T cells, or PBMCs. Paper-wide results and their limitations: Clinical and demographic metadata were provided uncurated, with the amount varying by source and participant.

The immunoSEQ Assay, a bias-controlled multiplex PCR, was used to amplify TCRbeta CDR3 regions from genomic DNA. The authors processed their data as follows. The number of nucleated cells in each sample was estimated from the amplification of reference gene primers within the assay. To quantify the absolute abundance of each unique TCRbeta CDR3 rearrangement, sequence reads were collapsed and filtered. For each sample, productive Simpson clonality was calculated as the square root of Simpson's diversity index over productive rearrangements. TCRdb took this table from immuneACCESS and kept in-frame rearrangements with V and J called. Such tables lack part of the clones; where checked against another copy, unresolved V genes explain under half of the gap, and the rest is unexplained. The DNA was the basis for D and trimming; V, J and clone size are from that table. In this sample the table shows more than 85,000 clones, over 75% of which occur a single time. About 18% of the sample is taken by the ten largest.

Trimmed from V: 6 bases; trimmed from J: 5 bases; junction bases lacking a gene match: 0. The germline V gene gives CDR1 as MGHDK and CDR2 as SYGVNS. From cysteine to phenylalanine, the CDR3 is 12 amino acids long. The only DNA kept is the CDR3, 36 bases in frame from the first base. In regard to this clone: Its antigen has not been determined. No clone much larger than this one lies a single base away; base qualities are absent.

Each collaborating institution followed its own protocols to collect whole blood in K2EDTA tubes. For TCRbeta analysis, collaborators shipped samples as frozen whole blood, isolated PBMCs, or DNA extracted from either of those sample types. The source is a human donor in a cohort sampled during active COVID-19. Material for sequencing was peripheral blood. Recombination linked TRBV25-1 to TRBJ2-3; 9 bases in the middle match TRBD1. The CDR3: CASRTGGDTQYF. The DNA sequence is as follows: TGTGCCAGCAGGACAGGGGGAGATACGCAGTATTTT.